Listed below are T cell receptor beta chains from one sample, sequenced in a study of T cells in Graves' hyperthyroidism and ophthalmopathy. TCRdb re-called the multiplex PCR reads with MiXCR, one entry per CDR3 protein. The table lists a few hundred thousand distinct CDR3 sequences, roughly 22% of them singletons. Input material: blood. Receptors were obtained from a man aged 25-40 years with Graves' ophthalmopathy. CDR3s include the opening cysteine and the closing phenylalanine or tryptophan. The D gene is left open where the match is weak. A clone size is listed for some rows: how often the clone was seen (once, few, many), or a class if it is expanded.

TRBV27	TRBJ1-2	few	NA	CASSPRRADYGYTF	TGTGCCAGCAGTCCCAGGAGAGCGGACTATGGCTACACCTTC
TRBV6-1	TRBJ2-3	many	NA	CASSLRADTQYF	TGTGCCAGCAGTCTTCGGGCAGATACGCAGTATTTT
TRBV27	TRBJ1-1	many	TRBD1	CASSHGQGGNTEAFF	TGTGCCAGCAGTCACGGACAGGGGGGAAACACTGAAGCTTTCTTT
TRBV2	TRBJ2-5	NA	NA	CASSEEVANRGNF	TGTGCCAGCAGTGAAGAGGTAGCGAATCGAGGGAACTTC
TRBV5-1	TRBJ2-5	few	NA	CASSLAFQETQYF	TGCGCCAGCAGCTTGGCCTTTCAAGAGACCCAGTACTTC
TRBV11-1	TRBJ2-2	NA	NA	CASSPNPGQNTGELFF	TGTGCCAGCAGCCCAAACCCGGGCCAAAACACCGGGGAGCTGTTTTTT
TRBV15	TRBJ1-5	NA	NA	CATSRDKGVQPQHF	TGTGCCACCAGCAGAGATAAGGGTGTTCAGCCCCAGCATTTT
TRBV20-1	TRBJ2-1	few	NA	CSARPPGLYNEQFF	TGCAGTGCTAGACCTCCGGGACTTTACAATGAGCAGTTCTTC
TRBV6-4	TRBJ2-2	NA	TRBD1	CASSGQGEDTGELFF	TGTGCCAGCAGCGGACAGGGGGAGGACACCGGGGAGCTGTTTTTT
TRBV28	TRBJ2-2	many	TRBD1	CASSLPGTGSGELFF	TGTGCCAGCAGTTTACCCGGGACAGGGTCCGGGGAGCTGTTTTTT
TRBV28	TRBJ2-7	NA	TRBD2	CASSFLAGGSEQYF	TGTGCCAGCAGTTTTCTAGCGGGAGGGAGCGAGCAGTACTTC
TRBV5-5	TRBJ2-7	NA	TRBD2	CASSPDSGGGENEQYF	TGCGCCAGCAGCCCGGATTCCGGGGGAGGGGAAAACGAGCAGTACTTC
TRBV30	TRBJ1-2	many	NA	CAWRLGVNYGYTF	TGTGCCTGGAGGCTTGGGGTTAACTATGGCTACACCTTC
TRBV5-1	TRBJ2-5	few	NA	CASRRDQGETQYF	TGCGCCAGCAGGAGGGACCAAGGAGAGACCCAGTACTTC
TRBV12-5	TRBJ1-1	many	NA	CASGLVQGVNTEAFF	TGTGCTAGTGGTTTGGTACAGGGCGTGAACACTGAAGCTTTCTTT
TRBV28	TRBJ1-2	NA	NA	CASSSHLRDGETLRYGGYTF	TGTGCCAGCAGTTCCCACCTCCGGGACGGAGAGACGCTACGCTATGGCGGCTACACCTTC
TRBV6-1	TRBJ2-7	NA	TRBD1	CASSATGQTYEQYF	TGTGCCAGCAGCGCGACAGGGCAGACCTACGAGCAGTACTTC
TRBV6-6	TRBJ2-1	few	NA	CASSYSRYAHNEQFF	TGTGCCAGCAGTTACTCGAGGTACGCCCACAATGAGCAGTTCTTC
TRBV2	TRBJ2-7	NA	NA	CASRQYVGEHYEQYF	TGTGCCAGCAGACAGTATGTGGGAGAGCATTACGAGCAGTACTTC
TRBV3-1	TRBJ2-6	NA	NA	CASRKGPSGANVLTF	TGTGCCAGCAGAAAAGGCCCCTCTGGGGCCAACGTCCTGACTTTC
TRBV11-2	TRBJ2-5	many	TRBD2	CASSSGLDETQYF	TGTGCCAGCAGCTCTGGACTAGACGAGACCCAGTACTTC
TRBV18	TRBJ1-1	NA	TRBD1	CASSPIQGARTEAFF	TGTGCCAGCTCACCCATCCAGGGGGCGCGCACTGAAGCTTTCTTT
TRBV7-6	TRBJ1-1	NA	NA	CASSHPDRGAEAFF	TGTGCCAGCAGCCACCCAGACAGAGGTGCTGAAGCTTTCTTT
TRBV13	TRBJ2-7	NA	TRBD2	CASSLAGGLREQYF	TGTGCCAGCAGCTTAGCGGGAGGGTTAAGGGAGCAGTACTTC
TRBV19	TRBJ2-1	many	TRBD2	CASSLLAGGRHEQFF	TGTGCCAGTAGCTTACTAGCGGGAGGTAGGCATGAGCAGTTCTTC
TRBV30	TRBJ1-4	NA	NA	CAWNRGASEKLFF	TGTGCCTGGAACCGGGGAGCGAGTGAAAAACTGTTTTTT
TRBV5-1	TRBJ2-7	few	NA	CASSWGASYEQYF	TGCGCCAGCAGCTGGGGTGCCTCCTACGAGCAGTACTTC
TRBV4-2	TRBJ2-7	once	TRBD2	CASSQTTLLSSGGTYEQYF	TGTGCCAGCAGCCAAACGACCCTATTATCTAGCGGGGGGACCTACGAGCAGTACTTC
TRBV9	TRBJ2-1	NA	NA	CASSLNGGGSYEQFF	TGTGCCAGCAGCCTAAACGGGGGCGGGAGCTATGAGCAGTTCTTC
TRBV20-1	TRBJ2-1	NA	TRBD2	CSARAIGLAGVLNEQFF	TGCAGTGCTAGAGCGATCGGACTAGCGGGAGTCTTAAATGAGCAGTTCTTC
TRBV24-1	TRBJ2-2	NA	NA	CATSDQQGLWGELFF	TGTGCCACCAGTGATCAACAGGGATTATGGGGGGAGCTGTTTTTT
TRBV6-1	TRBJ1-1	NA	NA	CATLTTNNNMNTEAFF	TGTGCCACCTTAACGACAAATAATAACATGAACACTGAAGCTTTCTTT
TRBV2	TRBJ2-6	NA	NA	CASARKVSGANVLTF	TGTGCCAGCGCTAGAAAAGTCTCTGGGGCCAACGTCCTGACTTTC
TRBV5-8	TRBJ2-1	many	NA	CASSIARRTLDEQFF	TGTGCCAGCAGCATTGCCCGTAGGACTCTCGATGAGCAGTTCTTC
TRBV7-9	TRBJ2-7	NA	NA	CASSTLGTGEQYF	TGTGCCAGCAGCACCTTAGGGACCGGGGAGCAGTACTTC
TRBV5-1	TRBJ2-1	many	TRBD2	CASNGGRYNEQFF	TGCGCCAGCAATGGCGGGAGATACAATGAGCAGTTCTTC
TRBV6-1	TRBJ2-2	few	NA	CASRPGHGNTGELFF	TGTGCCAGCAGACCGGGACACGGAAACACCGGGGAGCTGTTTTTT
TRBV11-2	TRBJ2-5	few	NA	CASSPGSEEETQYF	TGTGCCAGCAGCCCCGGGTCTGAGGAGGAGACCCAGTACTTC
TRBV7-2	TRBJ2-1	many	TRBD1	CASSGRGQGPNEQFF	TGTGCCAGCAGTGGCCGGGGACAGGGGCCCAATGAGCAGTTCTTC
TRBV7-3	TRBJ1-6	NA	TRBD1	CASSSTGGASPLHF	TGTGCCAGCAGCTCAACAGGGGGCGCTTCACCCCTCCACTTT
TRBV11-2	TRBJ2-5	few	NA	CASSERAGRTQYF	TGTGCCAGCAGTGAACGGGCCGGGAGGACCCAGTACTTC
TRBV15	TRBJ2-5	few	TRBD2	CATSRTSGSTGAGETQYF	TGTGCCACCTCGAGGACTAGCGGATCAACTGGCGCCGGAGAGACCCAGTACTTC
TRBV7-9	TRBJ1-1	NA	NA	CASSSRRVNTEAFF	TGTGCCAGCAGCTCGCGCAGGGTGAACACTGAAGCTTTCTTT
TRBV6-1	TRBJ2-3	NA	TRBD2	CASSEGGLAFADTQYF	TGTGCCAGCAGTGAAGGAGGACTAGCGTTCGCGGATACGCAGTATTTT
TRBV28	TRBJ2-7	NA	NA	CASSAPGTGTKVYEQYF	TGTGCCAGCAGTGCACCCGGAACCGGGACAAAGGTCTACGAGCAGTACTTC
TRBV27	TRBJ1-6	NA	TRBD1	CASRTLTKGQWGRALHF	TGTGCCAGCAGGACTCTTACAAAGGGACAGTGGGGGAGGGCCCTCCACTTT